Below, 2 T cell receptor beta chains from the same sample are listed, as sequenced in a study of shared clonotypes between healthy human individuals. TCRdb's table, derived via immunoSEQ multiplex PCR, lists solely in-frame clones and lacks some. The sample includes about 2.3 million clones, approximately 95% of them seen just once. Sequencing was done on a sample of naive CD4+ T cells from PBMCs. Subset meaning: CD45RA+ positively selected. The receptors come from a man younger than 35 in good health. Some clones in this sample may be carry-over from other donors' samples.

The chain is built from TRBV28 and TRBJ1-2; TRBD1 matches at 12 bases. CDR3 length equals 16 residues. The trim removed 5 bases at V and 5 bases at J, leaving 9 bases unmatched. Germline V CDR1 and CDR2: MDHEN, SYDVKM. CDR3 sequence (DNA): TGTGCCAGCAGTCCACCGGGGACAGGGGGCTGGTATGGCTACACCTTC. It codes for CASSPPGTGGWYGYTF.

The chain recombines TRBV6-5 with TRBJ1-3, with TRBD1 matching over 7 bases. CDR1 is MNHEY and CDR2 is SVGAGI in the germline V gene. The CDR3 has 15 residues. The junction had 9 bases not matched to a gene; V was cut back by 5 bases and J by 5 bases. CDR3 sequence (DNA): TGTGCCAGCAGTAAATCGACAGGGCCCAGAAACACCATATATTTT. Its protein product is CASSKSTGPRNTIYF.